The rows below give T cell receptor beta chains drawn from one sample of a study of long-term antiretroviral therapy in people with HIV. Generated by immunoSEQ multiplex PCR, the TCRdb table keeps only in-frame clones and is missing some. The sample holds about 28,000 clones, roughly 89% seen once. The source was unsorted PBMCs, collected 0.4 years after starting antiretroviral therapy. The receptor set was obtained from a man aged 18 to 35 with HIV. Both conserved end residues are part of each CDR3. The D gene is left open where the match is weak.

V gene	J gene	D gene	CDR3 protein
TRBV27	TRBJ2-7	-	CASSLLGQARYEQYF
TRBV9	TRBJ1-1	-	CASSTGPENTEAFF
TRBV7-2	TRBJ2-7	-	CASSLVSGYEQYF
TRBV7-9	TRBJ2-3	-	CASSLADSAGTQYF
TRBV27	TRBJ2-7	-	CASSFSGDEQYF
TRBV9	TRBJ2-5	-	CASSVGEVYQETQYF
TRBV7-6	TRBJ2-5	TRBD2	CASSPSLAAQETQYF
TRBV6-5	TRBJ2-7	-	CASSYSRTLMDEQYF
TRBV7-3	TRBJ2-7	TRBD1	CASSPGTGPDEQYF
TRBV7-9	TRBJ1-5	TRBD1	CASSRQGANSNQPQHF
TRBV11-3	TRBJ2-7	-	CASSDPNDRSSYEQYF
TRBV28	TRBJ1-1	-	CASSRPGANTEAFF
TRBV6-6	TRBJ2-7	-	CASSHPEYEQYF
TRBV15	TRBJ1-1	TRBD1	CATSPRDSMPTEAFF
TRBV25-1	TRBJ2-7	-	CASSDLGQYEQYF
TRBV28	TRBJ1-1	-	CASSFIGAEDTEAFF
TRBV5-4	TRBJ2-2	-	CASSANKANTGELFF
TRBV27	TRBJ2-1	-	CASSHLGDNEQFF
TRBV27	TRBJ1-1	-	CASSLGPSTEAFF
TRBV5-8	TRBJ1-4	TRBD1	CASSLRQGGEKLFF
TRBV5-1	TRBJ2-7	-	CASSMGHENYEQYF
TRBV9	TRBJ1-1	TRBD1	CASSTTLQGVNTEAFF
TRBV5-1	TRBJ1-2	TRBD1	CASSRDRASYGYTF
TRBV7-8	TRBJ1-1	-	CASSLASVRGLTEAFF
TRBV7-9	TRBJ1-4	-	CASSPPGVGEKLFF
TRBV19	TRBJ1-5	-	CASSIVAGGNQPQHF
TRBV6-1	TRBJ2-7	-	CASSDGQGFYEQYF
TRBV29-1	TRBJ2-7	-	CSVDEGYEQYF
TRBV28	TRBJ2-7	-	CASRHNYEQYF
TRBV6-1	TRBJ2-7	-	CASSPLGGISYEQYF
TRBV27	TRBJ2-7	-	CASSLWPGHYEQYF
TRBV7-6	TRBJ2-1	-	CASSLGAPGPIYNEQFF
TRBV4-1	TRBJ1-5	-	CASSQGPGVSHQPQHF
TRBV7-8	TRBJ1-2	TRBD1	CASSLATTGYGGYTF
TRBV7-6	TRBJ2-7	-	CASSLERVYEQYF
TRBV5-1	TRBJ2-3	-	CASSFGGASTDTQYF
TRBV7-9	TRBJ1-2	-	CASSGGISSGYTF
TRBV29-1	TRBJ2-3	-	CSALQGISTDTQYF
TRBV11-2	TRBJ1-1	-	CASSFQTLNTEAFF
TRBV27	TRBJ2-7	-	CASSLSGTFYEQYF
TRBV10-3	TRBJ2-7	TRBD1	CAISESGRGHNYEQYF
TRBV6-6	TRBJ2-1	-	CASSSVSYNEQFF
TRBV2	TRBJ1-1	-	CASKRGGPNTEAFF
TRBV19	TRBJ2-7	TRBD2	CASSIGLAGGYEQYF
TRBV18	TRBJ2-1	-	CASSRSRQPLSNEQFF
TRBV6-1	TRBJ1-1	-	CASSGGTVMNTEAFF
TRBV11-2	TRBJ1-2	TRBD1	CASSLDGTGWKGGYTF
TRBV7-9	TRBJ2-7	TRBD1	CASSLRQGAIYEQYF
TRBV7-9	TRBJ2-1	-	CASSSAGPYNEQFF
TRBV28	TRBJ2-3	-	CASSPSQGLAGDTQYF
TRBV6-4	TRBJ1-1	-	CASSTGEVDTEAFF
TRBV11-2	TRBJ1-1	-	CASSLASHIGTEAFF
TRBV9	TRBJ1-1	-	CASSVNPWSNTEAFF
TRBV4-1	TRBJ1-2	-	CASSQESVYGYTF